This TCR beta chain was documented in a study of technical replicates of blood from a handful of donors. After removal of 4 bases from V and 5 bases from J, the junction contained 7 bases not matched to a gene. From germline, CDR1 is SEHNR and CDR2 FQNEAQ (reference sequence). The CDR3 runs to 14 residues. Produced via immunoSEQ multiplex PCR; TCRdb's table is partial and in-frame only. The sample lists 55,000 to 65,000 clones; around 93% were seen once. Sequencing was carried out using PBMCs. The clonotype comes from a human donor in good health. Some clones in this sample may be carry-over from other donors' samples. The chain combines TRBV7-9 with TRBJ1-2, with TRBD1 matching over 7 bases. CDR3: CASSWDRQTYGYTF. In DNA, the CDR3 is TGTGCCAGCAGCTGGGACAGACAAACATATGGCTACACCTTC.